The TCR beta chain described here comes from a study of shared clonotypes between healthy human individuals. Regarding the study as a whole: Clonotypes which were not shared had lower generation probabilities than clonotypes that all four donors shared.

CDR3 size: 15 residues. V shed 5 bases and J shed 6 bases, with 17 bases lying between them. Germline CDR1 is SGHTA and CDR2 is FQGTGA. With regard to this clone: The antigen remains undetermined.

Caucasian adults living in Nashville, Tennessee, provided all samples. Repertoires were generated with immunoSEQ multiplex PCR, while TCRdb's copy carries only in-frame clones and drops some. The sample has over 850,000 clones, around 82% seen once. Sequencing was carried out using memory CD4+ T cells from PBMCs. Subset defined: CD45RA-negative fraction. This receptor was obtained from a young man in good health. Some clones in this sample may be carry-over from other donors' samples. The chain joins TRBV7-3 to TRBJ2-1, with a possible D match to TRBD1 (6 bases). CDR3: CASSPDNGRGNEQFF. The DNA of the CDR3 is TGTGCCAGCAGCCCCGACAACGGCAGGGGCAATGAGCAGTTCTTC. Combining the CDR3 with reference TRBV7-3 and TRBJ2-1 gives the whole variable domain GAGVSQTPSNKVTEKGKYVELRCDPISGHTALYWYRQSLGQGPEFLIYFQGTGAADDSGLPNDRFFAVRPEGSVSTLKIQRTERGDSAVYLCASSPDNGRGNEQFFGPGTRLTVL.